The clone carrying this TCR beta chain was found a few times. No antigen is known for it. Stated time point: pre-sensitization, week 0. The treatment: therapeutic diphenylcyclopropenone sensitization with weekly scalp DPC. J lost 8 bases, V lost 4 bases, and 12 bases had no gene match. The germline CDR1 and CDR2 sequences are LGHNA and YNFKEQ. The length of the CDR3 is 15 residues. This sample was taken from a study of human T cells and chemical hapten exposure. Study-wide context: Skin on the upper inner arm, roughly 2 cm by roughly 2 cm in size, was sensitized with 2% DPC.

MiXCR, run by TCRdb on the RACE reads, gives a single entry per CDR3 protein. The sample carries 380,000 or so distinct CDR3 sequences, about 5.4% recorded once. Study outcomes and limitations: Alopecia in all donors means immunity may differ from healthy individuals. Patch test score rose with PT1 expanded TCRs, significant at 8, 16, 32, not 4. TCRs at a frequency above 1 in 1000 stayed unchanged with DPC sensitization.

The source was whole blood, collected in connection with sensitization to the hapten diphenylcyclopropenone (DPC). The chain recombines TRBV4-2 with TRBJ2-3; 7 positions agree with TRBD2. The sequence was obtained from a woman aged 18-29 years with alopecia areata. Some clones in this sample may be carry-over from other donors' samples. The CDR3 reads CASSLGLEGSGTQYF. CDR3 DNA: TGTGCCAGCAGCCTAGGACTAGAAGGTAGTGGTACGCAGTATTTT.